The 22 T cell receptor beta chains presented below share a single source sample, sequenced in a study of blood T cell repertoires in COVID-19. TCRdb keeps only in-frame clones here, not all; method: immunoSEQ multiplex PCR. The sample holds 200,000 to 300,000 clones, roughly 80% seen once. Sequenced input: peripheral blood. Source of these receptors: a woman younger than 30 with acute or convalescent COVID-19.

In DNA form, the CDR3 reads TGTGCCAGCTCCCTGGACAGACCTGAGTACGAGCAGTACTTC. Protein: CASSLDRPEYEQYF. This chain uses TRBV18 with TRBJ2-7; D is perhaps TRBD1 (6 bases). Germline CDR1 and CDR2: KGHSH and LQKENI. The V end lost 6 bases, the J end lost 4 bases, and 16 bases lay between the germline ends. The CDR3 runs to 14 residues.

The chain joins TRBV7-2 to TRBJ2-3; D is undetermined. V was pared by 5 bases and J by 0 bases, with 12 bases between. Germline loops: CDR1 SGHTA, CDR2 FQGNSA. This CDR3 comprises 15 residues. CDR3 DNA: TGTGCCAGCAGCCCACGTGCCACTAGCACAGATACGCAGTATTTT. It specifies CASSPRATSTDTQYF.

The chain employs TRBV7-3 and TRBJ2-1; 7 nucleotides align to TRBD2. Trimming cost V 1 base and J 3 bases; bases outside gene matches: 3. The germline gives CDR1 SGHTA, CDR2 FQGTGA. CDR3 length: 15 residues. Written as DNA, the CDR3 is TGTGCCAGCAGCTTAATAGCGGGCTTCTACAATGAGCAGTTCTTC. Translation gives CASSLIAGFYNEQFF.

The chain joins TRBV7-8 to TRBJ2-3; 7 positions match TRBD2. CDR1 SGHVS and CDR2 FQNEAQ come from the germline V gene. CDR3 size: 16 residues. J lost 1 base, V lost 1 base, and 5 bases had no gene match. CDR3 in DNA: TGTGCCAGCAGCTTAGGAGCGGGGTGGGGCACAGATACGCAGTATTTT. Amino acids: CASSLGAGWGTDTQYF.

This clone was counted at least ten times. The chain joins TRBV28 to TRBJ1-2, with D tentatively TRBD1 (5 bases). The CDR3 has 15 residues. Germline CDR1 reads MDHEN; CDR2 reads SYDVKM. The germline V and J ends were trimmed by 6 bases and 4 bases, with 18 bases remaining between them. This CDR3 reads CASSPDLGRSYGYTF. As DNA, the CDR3 is TGTGCCAGCAGCCCCGATCTGGGGCGAAGCTATGGCTACACCTTC.

The V call is TRBV18, the J call TRBJ2-1; TRBD1 might be the D (5 bases). Germline CDR1 and CDR2: KGHSH and LQKENI. This CDR3 region has 17 residues. Trimming shortened V by 0 bases and J by 8 bases, and 20 bases separated the two germline ends. CDR3 bases: TGTGCCAGCTCACCACCGGCCCAGTGGCTAAGGGGCGATGAGCAGTTCTTC. It yields the protein CASSPPAQWLRGDEQFF.

The chain carries TRBV7-9 and TRBJ1-1, with 7 bases matching TRBD1. The CDR3 has 12 residues. Per the germline V gene, CDR1 is SEHNR and CDR2 is FQNEAQ (reference sequence). The V gene end was trimmed by 5 bases and the J gene end by 11 bases; junction bases not matched to a gene: 8. The CDR3 DNA is TGTGCCAGCAGCCAGACAGGGTTGTGGGCTTTCTTT. Encoded protein: CASSQTGLWAFF.

This sequence joins TRBV28 and TRBJ2-7; TRBD1 aligns across 10 bases. CDR3 length equals 14 residues. Germline-derived CDR1 and CDR2 are MDHEN and SYDVKM. Trimming at V came to 7 bases and at J to 2 bases, leaving 5 bases not matched to a gene. The CDR3 region has the DNA TGTGCCAGCACCCTAGGACAGGGGGCCTACGAGCAGTACTTC. Its translation: CASTLGQGAYEQYF.

This sequence joins TRBV6-4 and TRBJ2-1, with a weak D call TRBD2 (6 bases). Germline lookup yields CDR1 MRHNA and CDR2 SNTAGT. CDR3 length: 15 residues. V lost 6 bases, J lost 3 bases, and 15 bases lay in between. The DNA of the CDR3 is TGTGCCAGCAGCGCGGGGTTAGCGGACTACAATGAGCAGTTCTTC. Its translation: CASSAGLADYNEQFF.

This clone was counted a few times. The rearrangement joins TRBV5-1 to TRBJ1-1; no clear D. Per the germline V gene, CDR1 is SGHRS and CDR2 is YFSETQ. The V gene lost 0 bases and the J gene lost 0 bases, with 12 bases spanning the gap. The CDR3 length is 16 residues. The CDR3 nucleotides are TGCGCCAGCAGCTTGGCCGGAGGGCTTATGAACACTGAAGCTTTCTTT. This codes for CASSLAGGLMNTEAFF. Variable domain in full (rest from reference TRBV5-1 and TRBJ1-1): KAGVTQTPRYLIKTRGQQVTLSCSPISGHRSVSWYQQTPGQGLQFLFEYFSETQRNKGNFPGRFSGRQFSNSRSEMNVSTLELGDSALYLCASSLAGGLMNTEAFFGQGTRLTVV.

The CDR3 sequence is CATSLAGVSDTQYF. The CDR3 region has the DNA TGTGCCACCAGTCTAGCGGGAGTGTCAGATACGCAGTATTTT. The chain employs TRBV24-1 and TRBJ2-3, with 10 bases aligning to TRBD2. Germline CDR1 and CDR2: KGHDR and SFDVKD. CDR3 length: 14 amino acids. Trimming took 6 bases from V and 4 from J; bases not matched to a gene: 3.

V and J are TRBV27 and TRBJ2-3; 9 bases agree with TRBD2. Trimming removed 2 bases from V and 5 bases from J; junction bases left unmatched: 5. This CDR3 comprises 15 residues. Per germline, CDR1 MNHEY and CDR2 SMNVEV (reference sequence). CDR3 DNA: TGTGCCAGCAGTTTAAGGTCTAGCGGGGTAGATACGCAGTATTTT. Protein: CASSLRSSGVDTQYF.

The CDR3 spells CASSLAPLGRAGTTDTQYF. Written as DNA, the CDR3 is TGTGCCAGCAGCTTAGCCCCCCTGGGGAGAGCGGGGACAACAGATACGCAGTATTTT. The V and J genes are TRBV7-6 and TRBJ2-3; D is possibly TRBD2 (7 bases). This CDR3 spans 19 amino acids. The ends were cut back, 0 bases at V and 3 bases at J, with 22 bases in the middle. Germline CDR1 is SGHVS and CDR2 is FNYEAQ.

The chain carries TRBV5-4 and TRBJ2-3; 7 positions match TRBD1. Germline CDR1 SGHNT, CDR2 YYREEE (reference sequence). CDR3 length: 14 amino acids. The V gene end was trimmed by 0 bases and the J gene end by 4 bases; junction bases not matched to a gene: 2. CDR3 nucleotides: TGTGCCAGCAGCTTGGGACAGGGCCCAGATACGCAGTATTTT. Translating gives CASSLGQGPDTQYF.

The chain recombines TRBV21-1 with TRBJ2-7; TRBD2 is the table's D call, not checked against the DNA. TRBV21-1 is described as a pseudogene. This CDR3 comprises 20 residues. The DNA for the CDR3 is TGTGCCAGCAGCAAAGCTGGAGGGGGGGGCGGACCTTCCCTAACCTACGAGCAGTACTTC. Its protein product is CASSKAGGGGGPSLTYEQYF.

The CDR3 protein is CSVLPGQSSTLSEQYF. For the CDR3, the DNA is TGCAGCGTTCTCCCAGGACAGTCTTCTACCTTGAGTGAGCAGTACTTC. V gene TRBV29-1 combines with J gene TRBJ2-7; TRBD1 is a possible D gene (6 bases). Per the germline V gene, CDR1 is SQVTM and CDR2 is ANQGSEA. The CDR3 contains 16 residues. Trimming removed 5 bases from V and 7 bases from J, with 27 bases in between.

This chain joins TRBV5-1 and TRBJ2-7; possible D gene TRBD2, 5 bases. Germline CDR1 is SGHRS and CDR2 is YFSETQ. The length of the CDR3 is 13 residues. Trimming left V 1 base short and J 3 bases short, with 8 bases between. CDR3 loop: CASSLTDYYEQYF. The CDR3 region has the DNA TGCGCCAGCAGCTTGACCGACTACTACGAGCAGTACTTC.

The chain couples TRBV18 to TRBJ1-2, with TRBD1 as a possible D gene (5 bases). The CDR3 runs to 16 residues. Germline V gene lookup returns CDR1 KGHSH and CDR2 LQKENI. The V end lost 3 bases, the J end lost 6 bases, and 20 bases lay between the germline ends. CDR3 bases: TGTGCCAGCTCACCCCTTTTGGGGCAGGGAAGGGATGGCTACACCTTC. Protein: CASSPLLGQGRDGYTF.

This chain joins TRBV7-8 and TRBJ2-3; 7 bases fit TRBD2. Germline V gene lookup returns CDR1 SGHVS and CDR2 FQNEAQ. This CDR3 contains 12 residues. Trimming at V came to 10 bases and at J to 3 bases, leaving 4 bases not matched to a gene. DNA for the CDR3: TGTGCCACTAGGACTAGGACAGATACGCAGTATTTT. As protein: CATRTRTDTQYF. Supplemented by reference TRBV7-8 and TRBJ2-3, the full variable domain reads GAGVSQSPRYKVAKRGQDVALRCDPISGHVSLFWYQQALGQGPEFLTYFQNEAQLDKSGLPSDRFFAERPEGSVSTLKIQRTQQEDSAVYLCATRTRTDTQYFGPGTRLTVL.

This clone has only a few counts. This chain links TRBV5-1 with TRBJ1-6, with D perhaps TRBD1 (5 bases). CDR1 is SGHRS, CDR2 YFSETQ, per germline. This CDR3 is 15 amino acids long. Trimming cost V 1 base and J 10 bases, with 15 bases left between them. The CDR3 spells CASSLIGGGVSPLHF. The CDR3 DNA reads as TGCGCCAGCAGCTTGATCGGCGGGGGGGTATCACCCCTCCACTTT.

The chain employs TRBV5-8 and TRBJ2-5; 7 bases match TRBD1. This CDR3 contains 14 residues. CDR1 is SGHTS and CDR2 is YDEGEE in the germline V gene. Losses at the gene ends were 3 bases for V and 2 bases for J; bases not matched to a gene: 4. The CDR3 DNA sequence: TGTGCCAGCAGCTCCCGACAGGGACAAGAGACCCAGTACTTC. It encodes CASSSRQGQETQYF.

The J gene is TRBJ2-7, the V gene TRBV28, with D perhaps TRBD2 (6 bases). Trimming removed 6 bases from V and 3 bases from J, with 24 bases in between. Germline CDR1 and CDR2: MDHEN and SYDVKM. The CDR3 is 17 amino acids. The CDR3 nucleotides read TGTGCCAGCAGCAGTACGGCCGGGGGTTCGACCTTCTACGAGCAGTACTTC. Its translation is CASSSTAGGSTFYEQYF.